Presented here are 31 T cell receptor beta chains from one specimen sequenced in a study of T cell changes during pregnancy in multiple sclerosis. Sequencing used immunoSEQ multiplex PCR; TCRdb keeps in-frame clones, though not all of them. The sample records about 47,000 clones, around 89% being singletons. The sequenced sample was CD8+ T cells from peripheral blood mononuclear cells, obtained in the second trimester of pregnancy. These receptors were obtained from a female donor with multiple sclerosis, enrolled in a pregnancy study.

The rearrangement joins TRBV5-4 to TRBJ1-1, with D possibly TRBD1 on 6 matching bases. From germline, CDR1 is SGHNT and CDR2 YYREEE (reference sequence). CDR3 length: 14 amino acids. The ends were cut back, 3 bases at V and 2 bases at J, with 11 bases in the middle. The CDR3, as DNA: TGTGCCAGCAGCTCCAGGACAGTTAACACTGAAGCTTTCTTT. It encodes CASSSRTVNTEAFF.

The CDR3 region has the DNA TGTGCCAGCAGTGAACCCCAGGGGGGACATGCAACTAATGAAAAACTGTTTTTT. Translated, it gives CASSEPQGGHATNEKLFF. J is TRBJ1-4 and V is TRBV6-1; 7 bases fit TRBD1. In germline, CDR1 is MNHNS, CDR2 SASEGT. The CDR3 runs 18 residues. After removal of 2 bases from V and 0 bases from J, the junction contained 9 bases not matched to a gene.

CDR3 sequence (DNA): TGTGCCAGCAGCTTGTACCCCGGGACTAGTTACCACGAGCAGTACTTC. It yields the protein CASSLYPGTSYHEQYF. The chain uses TRBV11-2 and TRBJ2-7; 8 nucleotides align to TRBD2. The V gene's germline CDR1 is SGHAT and CDR2 FQNNGV. V lost 3 bases to trimming and J lost 5 bases; unmatched junction nucleotides: 12. The CDR3 is 16 residues long.

The rearrangement joins TRBV5-4 to TRBJ2-1, with a tentative D call TRBD1 (6 bases). The CDR3 has 16 amino acids. CDR1 is SGHNT, CDR2 YYREEE, per germline (reference sequence). Between the trimmed V and J ends, which lost 4 bases and 4 bases, there was a span of 18 bases. Here the CDR3 DNA reads TGTGCCAGCAGCCTCACTCCGGGACACTCATACAATGAGCAGTTCTTC. It codes for CASSLTPGHSYNEQFF.

This rearrangement joins TRBV5-6 to TRBJ1-1; D remains ambiguous. V lost 0 bases and J lost 4, with 7 bases in between. The CDR3 loop spans 13 amino acids. Germline V gives CDR1 SGHDT, CDR2 YYEEEE. CDR3 nucleotide sequence: TGTGCCAGCAGCTTGGCCGCAGTCACTGAAGCTTTCTTT. It encodes CASSLAAVTEAFF.

The CDR3 DNA reads as TGTGCCAGCAGCTTGTGGACTAGCGGGATCGGGGAGACCCAGTACTTC. It encodes CASSLWTSGIGETQYF. The gene calls are TRBV7-6 and TRBJ2-5; 12 bases are shared with TRBD2. From germline, CDR1 is SGHVS and CDR2 FNYEAQ. After removal of 3 bases from V and 5 bases from J, the junction contained 7 bases not matched to a gene. This CDR3 spans 16 amino acids.

This chain connects TRBV30 to TRBJ2-3, with 11 bases fitting TRBD1. The CDR3 spans 15 residues. V was clipped by 2 bases and J by 3 bases; unmatched bases: 4. CDR1 and CDR2 (germline): GTSNPN, SVGIG (reference sequence). This chain's CDR3 is CAWSLGTGGTDTQYF. CDR3 in DNA: TGTGCCTGGAGTTTAGGGACAGGGGGGACAGATACGCAGTATTTT.

The rearrangement links TRBV7-6 to TRBJ2-5, with D possibly matching TRBD2 (6 bases). The CDR3 length is 16 residues. Germline assignment: CDR1 SGHVS and CDR2 FNYEAQ. V lost 2 bases to trimming and J lost 1 base, with 14 bases between them. For the CDR3, the DNA is TGTGCCAGCAGCTTACCCGGGCGGGGCCTCCAAGAGACCCAGTACTTC. As protein: CASSLPGRGLQETQYF. Based on the CDR3 plus reference TRBV7-6 and TRBJ2-5, the full variable domain is GAGVSQSPRYKVTKRGQDVALRCDPISGHVSLYWYRQALGQGPEFLTYFNYEAQQDKSGLPNDRFSAERPEGSISTLTIQRTEQRDSAMYRCASSLPGRGLQETQYFGPGTRLLVL.

The chain uses TRBV11-2 and TRBJ2-7; 8 bases fit TRBD2. The length of the CDR3 is 16 residues. V trimming: 0 bases; J trimming: 1 base; junction bases outside the gene matches: 5. Germline V lookup: CDR1 SGHAT, CDR2 FQNNGV. CDR3 amino acids: CASSLEERGPSYEQYF. In nucleotides, the CDR3 is TGTGCCAGCAGCTTAGAGGAGCGGGGGCCTTCCTACGAGCAGTACTTC. Looking up the rest from reference TRBV11-2 and TRBJ2-7 gives the full variable domain: EAGVAQSPRYKIIEKRQSVAFWCNPISGHATLYWYQQILGQGPKLLIQFQNNGVVDDSQLPKDRFSAERLKGVDSTLKIQPAKLEDSAVYLCASSLEERGPSYEQYFGPGTRLTVT.

This sequence joins TRBV29-1 and TRBJ1-1; D unclear. Between the trimmed V and J ends, which lost 1 base and 8 bases, there was a span of 5 bases. Germline V lookup: CDR1 SQVTM, CDR2 ANQGSEA. This CDR3 is built from 10 residues. CDR3 region: CSVEVREAFF. For the CDR3, the DNA is TGCAGCGTTGAAGTACGGGAAGCTTTCTTT.

CDR3 amino acids: CASSTPGTGVEETQYF. The CDR3 DNA follows: TGTGCCAGCAGCACCCCCGGGACAGGGGTCGAAGAGACCCAGTACTTC. This rearrangement joins TRBV11-2 to TRBJ2-5; 10 bases match TRBD1. V gave up 5 bases and J gave up 3 bases; unmatched junction bases: 9. Germline loops: CDR1 SGHAT, CDR2 FQNNGV. The CDR3 has 16 residues.

This clone was observed a single time. The gene calls are TRBV11-2 and TRBJ1-1; the D gene is possibly TRBD1 (5 bases). Germline V gene lookup returns CDR1 SGHAT and CDR2 FQNNGV. V gave up 0 bases and J gave up 6 bases, with 11 bases separating them. The length of the CDR3 is 14 residues. CDR3 loop: CASSLDQGFPEAFF. The CDR3 DNA is TGTGCCAGCAGCTTAGACCAGGGTTTCCCTGAAGCTTTCTTT.

The CDR3 reads CASSLDGDNTDTQYF. As DNA, the CDR3 is TGTGCCAGCAGCTTAGACGGGGATAATACAGATACGCAGTATTTT. V and J are TRBV11-1 and TRBJ2-3; D is possibly TRBD2 (5 bases). The CDR3 loop spans 15 amino acids. V lost 1 base to trimming and J lost 3 bases, with 11 bases between them. The germline V gene has CDR1 SGHAT and CDR2 FQDESV (reference sequence).

The CDR3 DNA reads TGTGCCAGCAGTGATTCGCCAGATAGCAATCAGCCCCAGCATTTT. It yields the protein CASSDSPDSNQPQHF. V usage is TRBV6-1 and J usage is TRBJ1-5; D ambiguous. Looked up from germline, CDR1 is MNHNS and CDR2 is SASEGT. This CDR3 is built from 15 residues. Trimming left V 3 bases short and J 0 bases short, with 9 bases between.

This clone was counted once. The chain carries TRBV9 and TRBJ1-1, with a weak D call TRBD1 (5 bases). V was clipped by 6 bases and J by 1 base, with 19 bases between them. Per germline, CDR1 SGDLS and CDR2 YYNGEE. The CDR3 loop spans 16 amino acids. The CDR3 loop reads CASTPFGGGTNTEAFF. The CDR3 bases are TGTGCCAGCACACCCTTTGGGGGGGGGACGAACACTGAAGCTTTCTTT.

The chain joins TRBV5-1 to TRBJ2-5; possible D gene TRBD1, 6 bases. V shed 2 bases and J shed 4 bases, with 12 bases lying between them. The CDR3 is 14 residues long. The germline gives CDR1 SGHRS, CDR2 YFSETQ. Here the CDR3 DNA reads TGCGCCAGCAGCTTCTTGGGGGCCCCAGAGACCCAGTACTTC. The encoded protein is CASSFLGAPETQYF.

J is TRBJ1-5 and V is TRBV9; 7 bases agree with TRBD1. The CDR3 totals 14 residues. The ends lost 3 bases at V and 6 bases at J; junction bases unmatched: 6. Germline V gene sequence: CDR1 SGDLS, CDR2 YYNGEE. CDR3 in amino acids: CASSGQGTGQPQHF. CDR3 nucleotides: TGTGCCAGCAGCGGACAGGGTACGGGTCAGCCCCAGCATTTT.

This sequence joins TRBV13 and TRBJ2-5, with 11 bases fitting TRBD2. Looked up from germline, CDR1 is PRHDT and CDR2 is FYEKMQ (reference sequence). V lost 3 bases, J lost 4 bases, and 7 bases stayed unmatched. This CDR3 is 16 amino acids long. For the CDR3, the DNA is TGTGCCAGCAGCTTGGGGCTAGCGGGGGGAGGAGAGACCCAGTACTTC. Protein product: CASSLGLAGGGETQYF. Looking up the rest from reference TRBV13 and TRBJ2-5 gives the full variable domain: AAGVIQSPRHLIKEKRETATLKCYPIPRHDTVYWYQQGPGQDPQFLISFYEKMQSDKGSIPDRFSAQQFSDYHSELNMSSLELGDSALYFCASSLGLAGGGETQYFGPGTRLLVL.

This chain joins TRBV10-1 and TRBJ2-5, with 13 bases lining up with TRBD2. The J call is doubtful: the DNA matches TRBJ2-7 better. CDR3 length: 18 amino acids. Germline lookup yields CDR1 WNHNN and CDR2 SYGVQD (reference sequence). Written as DNA, the CDR3 is TGCGCCAGCAGTGCCGGGACTGAGGGACTAGCGGGGCCCTACGAGCAGTACTTC. Translated, it gives CASSAGTEGLAGPYEQYF.

The chain carries TRBV27 and TRBJ1-1; D is ambiguous. Germline-derived CDR1 and CDR2 are MNHEY and SMNVEV (reference sequence). The CDR3 is 15 residues long. Deletions cut 0 bases from V and 0 bases from J, with 8 bases between. The CDR3 reads CASSLSGSMNTEAFF. The CDR3 DNA is TGTGCCAGCAGTTTATCGGGCAGCATGAACACTGAAGCTTTCTTT.

The chain combines TRBV4-1 with TRBJ1-1; maybe TRBD1 (6 bases). The CDR3 consists of 13 residues. Trimming left V 0 bases short and J 11 bases short, with 13 bases between. The germline V gene encodes CDR1 MGHRA and CDR2 YSYEKL. The CDR3: CASSQDPAGDAFF. Here the CDR3 DNA reads TGCGCCAGCAGCCAAGATCCGGCAGGGGACGCTTTCTTT.

The V call is TRBV19, the J call TRBJ2-1, with 7 bases identical to TRBD2. CDR3 length: 15 residues. The junction had 4 bases not matched to a gene; V was cut back by 3 bases and J by 2 bases. Germline CDR1 LNHDA, CDR2 SQIVND (reference sequence). The CDR3 sequence: CASSIVAGPYNEQFF. The CDR3, as DNA: TGTGCCAGTAGTATCGTAGCGGGTCCCTACAATGAGCAGTTCTTC.

This clone was counted a few times. This CDR3 reads CASSELTTGGYGYTF. For the CDR3, the DNA is TGTGCCAGCAGTGAGCTTACGACAGGGGGATATGGCTACACCTTC. V gene TRBV2 combines with J gene TRBJ1-2; 9 bases line up with TRBD1. V was clipped by 3 bases and J by 5 bases; unmatched bases: 7. The CDR3 contains 15 residues. CDR1 and CDR2 (germline): SNHLY, FYNNEI.

The rearrangement joins TRBV29-1 to TRBJ2-3, with TRBD1 as a possible D gene (6 bases). Germline V CDR1 and CDR2: SQVTM, ANQGSEA. The V end lost 3 bases, the J end lost 9 bases, and 13 bases lay between the germline ends. This CDR3 has 12 residues. CDR3 DNA sequence: TGCAGCGTTGAGGATGGGACAAACACGCAGTATTTT. Its translation: CSVEDGTNTQYF.

CDR3 residues: CASSPDWTGVSEQYF. The CDR3 DNA reads TGTGCCAGCAGCCCGGACTGGACAGGGGTGAGCGAGCAGTACTTC. The chain recombines TRBV4-2 with TRBJ2-7, with 9 bases aligning to TRBD1. V lost 4 bases and J lost 6; bases outside the gene matches: 10. CDR3 length: 15 amino acids. CDR1 LGHNA and CDR2 YNFKEQ come from the germline V gene.

This clone has a single count. The chain combines TRBV29-1 with TRBJ2-5, with 8 bases lining up with TRBD1. Trimming removed 0 bases from V and 2 bases from J; junction bases left unmatched: 8. This CDR3 contains 16 residues. The germline V gene has CDR1 SQVTM and CDR2 ANQGSEA. In nucleotides, the CDR3 is TGCAGCGTTGAAGATGGGCAGGGGGCTTTTCAAGAGACCCAGTACTTC. It translates to CSVEDGQGAFQETQYF.

This chain links TRBV30 with TRBJ2-7; 8 nucleotides agree with TRBD1. Unmatched junction bases numbered 6, after V lost 3 bases and J lost 5 bases. The CDR3 runs to 13 residues. The germline V gene has CDR1 GTSNPN and CDR2 SVGIG (reference sequence). CDR3 nucleotides: TGTGCCTGGAGCGGCAGGGGGCGCCACGAGCAGTACTTC. Amino acids: CAWSGRGRHEQYF.

This chain's CDR3 is CASSAGTGGRGEQFF. Here the CDR3 DNA reads TGTGCCAGCAGCGCAGGGACAGGGGGCCGTGGTGAGCAGTTCTTC. The genes are TRBV5-4 and TRBJ2-1, with 12 bases that match TRBD1. V gave up 4 bases and J gave up 9 bases; unmatched junction bases: 8. Per the germline V gene, CDR1 is SGHNT and CDR2 is YYREEE (reference sequence). The CDR3 has 15 amino acids.

The chain has TRBV11-1 and TRBJ2-4, with 8 positions matching TRBD1. The CDR3 is made up of 14 amino acids. Germline CDR1 is SGHAT and CDR2 is FQDESV (reference sequence). V was pared by 5 bases and J by 4 bases, with 4 bases of the junction left unmatched. CDR3 amino acids: CASSPRTGKNIQYF. CDR3 DNA: TGTGCCAGCAGCCCGCGGACAGGGAAAAACATTCAGTACTTC.

This chain connects TRBV30 to TRBJ1-2; possible D gene TRBD1, 6 bases. CDR1 is GTSNPN, CDR2 SVGIG, per germline (reference sequence). V was pared by 2 bases and J by 0 bases, with 13 bases between. There are 15 residues in the CDR3. For the CDR3, the DNA is TGTGCCTGGAGTCAGCGGACAGAAACTAACTATGGCTACACCTTC. Its translation: CAWSQRTETNYGYTF.

V is TRBV2 and J is TRBJ2-7, with 8 bases matching TRBD1. Germline V CDR1 and CDR2: SNHLY, FYNNEI. This CDR3 is built from 14 residues. Trimming cost V 6 bases and J 2 bases; bases outside gene matches: 6. CDR3 nucleotide sequence: TGTGCCAGCAGATTCGGGACAGGAGCCTACGAGCAGTACTTC. This gives the protein CASRFGTGAYEQYF. Together with reference TRBV2 and TRBJ2-7, the CDR3 gives the full variable domain: EPEVTQTPSHQVTQMGQEVILRCVPISNHLYFYWYRQILGQKVEFLVSFYNNEISEKSEIFDDQFSVERPDGSNFTLKIRSTKLEDSAMYFCASRFGTGAYEQYFGPGTRLTVT.